The clone carrying this TCR beta chain was detected only once. The data were obtained in a study of CD8+CD57+ T cells in acquired aplastic anemia. Germline CDR1 DFQATT, CDR2 SNEGSKA (reference sequence). V lost 3 bases, J lost 2 bases, and 22 bases lay in between. This CDR3 has 17 residues. CD8+CD57+ cell expansion, shown by flow cytometry, had occurred in the patients selected for sequencing. CDR3 and TCR beta VDJ profiling relied on a genomic DNA template. TCRdb used MiXCR to reprocess the reads, holding one entry per CDR3 protein. This sample carries about 180,000 distinct CDR3 sequences, around 60% of them seen once, and the ten largest clones take 40% to 50%.

The sample comprised sorted CD4+, CD8+, or CD8+CD57+ T cells (not recorded which) from PBMCs. The source is a human donor with aplastic anemia. The chain recombines TRBV20-1 with TRBJ2-5, with D maybe TRBD2 (6 bases). CDR3 sequence: CSASPYSAGTPQETQYF. The CDR3 nucleotides read TGCAGTGCTAGTCCCTATTCGGCCGGGACTCCGCAAGAGACCCAGTACTTC.